Presented here are 25 T cell receptor beta chains from one specimen sequenced in a study of identical twins. TCRdb re-derived calls from the 5' RACE reads in MiXCR, one entry per CDR3 protein. This table has about 660,000 distinct CDR3 sequences, more than 6.5% appearing once. The same specimen was also included in a second study, on yellow fever vaccine responses in identical twins.

The sequencing input was PBMCs. These TCRs come from a woman under 30 in good health.

The sample holds a few counts of this clonotype. The V gene is TRBV2, the J gene TRBJ2-2; 12 bases align to TRBD2. Germline CDR1 SNHLY, CDR2 FYNNEI. V lost 3 bases to trimming and J lost 3 bases; unmatched junction nucleotides: 5. The CDR3 extends over 17 amino acids. As DNA, the CDR3 is TGTGCCAGCAGTGACCCCCGGACTAGCGGGGACACCGGGGAGCTGTTTTTT. Translated: CASSDPRTSGDTGELFF.

This clonotype showed up just a few times. The chain links TRBV29-1 to TRBJ1-1, with a possible D match to TRBD1 (5 bases). The germline V gene has CDR1 SQVTM and CDR2 ANQGSEA. The CDR3 has 11 amino acids. With 4 bases removed from V and 4 bases from J, the gap between germline ends came to 7 bases. The CDR3 protein is CSVARGTEAFF. In nucleotides, the CDR3 is TGCAGCGTTGCGAGGGGCACTGAAGCTTTCTTT.

The genes are TRBV7-2 and TRBJ1-1, with 10 nucleotides matching TRBD1. The germline gives CDR1 SGHTA, CDR2 FQGNSA. V lost 2 bases to trimming and J lost 0 bases; unmatched junction nucleotides: 3. This CDR3 spans 16 amino acids. The CDR3 sequence is CASSLMGQGLNTEAFF. CDR3 DNA: TGTGCCAGCAGCTTAATGGGACAGGGGCTGAACACTGAAGCTTTCTTT.

At least ten counts were recorded for this clonotype. CDR3 residues: CSVDGSSQETQYF. CDR3 DNA: TGCAGCGTTGACGGGAGCTCTCAAGAGACCCAGTACTTC. This chain connects TRBV29-1 to TRBJ2-5; a possible D gene is TRBD2 (6 bases). Trimming took 3 bases from V and 2 from J, leaving 10 bases between them. Per germline, CDR1 SQVTM and CDR2 ANQGSEA. This CDR3 spans 13 amino acids.

The sample holds many counts of this clonotype. The V and J genes are TRBV20-1 and TRBJ2-7; 8 positions match TRBD1. V lost 6 bases and J lost 0; bases outside the gene matches: 10. This CDR3 spans 15 amino acids. Germline V gene sequence: CDR1 DFQATT, CDR2 SNEGSKA (reference sequence). CDR3 loop: CSADRGERGSYEQYF. As DNA, the CDR3 is TGCAGTGCAGACAGGGGCGAAAGGGGCTCCTACGAGCAGTACTTC.

This clonotype came up a few times. The V call is TRBV7-2, the J call TRBJ2-7; 7 nucleotides align to TRBD1. V dropped 2 bases and J dropped 2; count of bases not matched to a gene: 9. The CDR3 length is 16 residues. Germline V gene lookup returns CDR1 SGHTA and CDR2 FQGNSA. The CDR3: CASSLLGDSRPYEQYF. DNA of the CDR3: TGTGCCAGCAGCTTACTCGGGGACAGCCGCCCCTACGAGCAGTACTTC.

This clonotype was counted at least ten times. The J gene is TRBJ2-7, the V gene TRBV7-8; D gene unclear. CDR1 and CDR2 from the germline V gene are SGHVS and FQNEAQ. This CDR3 is built from 13 residues. V dropped 5 bases and J dropped 4 bases, with 12 bases sitting between them. In DNA form, the CDR3 reads TGTGCCAGCAGCCTTTCAGGAGTGTACGAGCAGTACTTC. Encoded protein: CASSLSGVYEQYF.

This clonotype came up once. This could be a read error, since a much larger clone is one nucleotide away. The V gene is TRBV4-3, the J gene TRBJ2-2; D perhaps matches TRBD1 (6 bases). The CDR3 length is 16 residues. Germline values: CDR1 LGHNA, CDR2 YSLEER. CDR3 DNA sequence: TGCCCCAGCAGCCAATTGGGACAAGTGAACACCGGGGAGCTGTTTTTT. Translation: CPSSQLGQVNTGELFF.

The gene calls are TRBV20-1 and TRBJ1-5; weak D call: TRBD1 (6 bases). Trimming took off 5 bases at V and 6 bases at J, with 11 bases between the two ends. Germline-derived CDR1 and CDR2 are DFQATT and SNEGSKA (reference sequence). The CDR3 contains 12 residues. CDR3 nucleotides: TGCAGTGCTGCCGAGGGGGGTCAGCCCCAGCATTTT. Translation gives CSAAEGGQPQHF.

The DNA of the CDR3 is TGTGCCAGCAGCCAAGAGCTAAGCCCTTACAATGAGCAGTTCTTC. As protein: CASSQELSPYNEQFF. The chain joins TRBV3-1 to TRBJ2-1; D not resolved. The CDR3 has 15 residues. Germline values: CDR1 LGHDT, CDR2 YNNKEL (reference sequence). Trimming shortened V by 0 bases and J by 4 bases, and 10 bases separated the two germline ends.

This clonotype has only a few counts. The CDR3 DNA reads as TGTGCCAGCAGTGGTATAGCGGGAGCCCAAGAGACCCAGTACTTC. Translated: CASSGIAGAQETQYF. This sequence joins TRBV2 and TRBJ2-5; 9 bases align to TRBD2. The junction had 4 bases not matched to a gene; V was cut back by 4 bases and J by 1 base. Germline V gene sequence: CDR1 SNHLY, CDR2 FYNNEI. The CDR3 loop spans 15 amino acids.

The V gene is TRBV27, the J gene TRBJ2-2, with D unclear. The V end lost 1 base, the J end lost 7 bases, and 7 bases lay between the germline ends. The CDR3 extends over 13 amino acids. The germline V gene encodes CDR1 MNHEY and CDR2 SMNVEV (reference sequence). CDR3 bases: TGTGCCAGCAGTTTATACTTTTTCGGGGAGCTGTTTTTT. It specifies CASSLYFFGELFF.

The rearrangement links TRBV5-1 to TRBJ2-1; D is ambiguous. Trimming took 2 bases from V and 8 from J, leaving 8 bases between them. Germline V CDR1 and CDR2: SGHRS, YFSETQ. CDR3 length equals 12 residues. CDR3 amino acids: CASSLYGDEQFF. The CDR3 nucleotides are TGCGCCAGCAGCTTATATGGCGATGAGCAGTTCTTC.

This clonotype has just a few counts. The chain links TRBV29-1 to TRBJ2-7; 8 bases are a match to TRBD2. The V gene end was trimmed by 1 base and the J gene end by 2 bases; junction bases not matched to a gene: 7. This CDR3 has 15 amino acids. The germline gives CDR1 SQVTM, CDR2 ANQGSEA. This chain's CDR3 is CSVEAPGTRTYEQYF. The CDR3 coding sequence is TGCAGCGTTGAAGCCCCCGGGACTAGAACCTACGAGCAGTACTTC.

The rearrangement uses TRBV27 and TRBJ2-6, with TRBD2 as a possible D gene (5 bases). The CDR3 loop spans 15 amino acids. V lost 3 bases and J lost 4, with 10 bases in between. Germline V gene sequence: CDR1 MNHEY, CDR2 SMNVEV (reference sequence). The CDR3 spells CASSLSGYGANVLTF. The CDR3 nucleotides are TGTGCCAGCAGTTTGTCGGGGTACGGGGCCAACGTCCTGACTTTC.

The chain carries TRBV21-1 and TRBJ1-2; the D call of TRBD1 is as the table states it, not checked on the DNA. TRBV21-1 is shown as a pseudogene. The CDR3 runs to 16 residues. CDR3 loop: CASSEWDGGPNYGYTF. The DNA of the CDR3 is TGTGCCAGCAGCGAATGGGATGGGGGACCTAACTATGGCTACACCTTC.

This clonotype has only a few counts. The V gene is TRBV9, the J gene TRBJ2-3; D is unclear. This CDR3 has 13 residues. Trimming cost V 0 bases and J 3 bases, with 5 bases left between them. Germline V gene sequence: CDR1 SGDLS, CDR2 YYNGEE. In DNA form, the CDR3 reads TGTGCCAGCAGCGTAGGCCAGACAGATACGCAGTATTTT. Residues: CASSVGQTDTQYF.

This clonotype was recorded many times. The chain joins TRBV27 to TRBJ2-1; 7 bases map to TRBD1. Losses at the gene ends were 3 bases for V and 0 bases for J; bases not matched to a gene: 2. Germline V CDR1 and CDR2: MNHEY, SMNVEV (reference sequence). The CDR3 runs to 15 residues. The CDR3 loop reads CASSFRGSSYNEQFF. CDR3 nucleotide sequence: TGTGCCAGCAGTTTCAGGGGGAGCTCCTACAATGAGCAGTTCTTC.

This clonotype was recorded many times. The chain carries TRBV6-4 and TRBJ2-2, with TRBD1 matching over 7 bases. The germline CDR1 and CDR2 sequences are MRHNA and SNTAGT. There are 16 residues in the CDR3. The V gene end was trimmed by 6 bases and the J gene end by 4 bases; junction bases not matched to a gene: 11. Written as DNA, the CDR3 is TGTGCCAGCAGCCGTGATGGGGACAGCTCCACCGGGGAGCTGTTTTTT. It is translated as CASSRDGDSSTGELFF.

The chain recombines TRBV7-2 with TRBJ2-7, with D unclear. Trimming stripped 5 bases from V and 2 bases from J, with 13 bases between. Germline V gene sequence: CDR1 SGHTA, CDR2 FQGNSA. This CDR3 comprises 14 residues. The CDR3 DNA reads as TGTGCCAGCAGCCGAGGAGCAGGAACCTACGAGCAGTACTTC. Amino acids: CASSRGAGTYEQYF.

This clonotype was observed a few times. The V call is TRBV11-2, the J call TRBJ2-3; D ambiguous. The CDR3 is made up of 15 amino acids. Germline values: CDR1 SGHAT, CDR2 FQNNGV. With 1 base removed from V and 0 bases from J, the gap between germline ends came to 8 bases. For the CDR3, the DNA is TGTGCCAGCAGCTTAGGTCCGACTAGCACAGATACGCAGTATTTT. Its translation is CASSLGPTSTDTQYF.

This clonotype was seen ten or more times. The chain combines TRBV20-1 with TRBJ2-7; D ambiguous. There are 12 residues in the CDR3. The germline V gene encodes CDR1 DFQATT and CDR2 SNEGSKA (reference sequence). Trimming took 5 bases from V and 0 from J, leaving 8 bases between them. CDR3 nucleotide sequence: TGCAGTGCTCACGGAAGCTCCTACGAGCAGTACTTC. Translated, it gives CSAHGSSYEQYF.

The gene calls are TRBV20-1 and TRBJ2-3; D is unclear. The germline gives CDR1 DFQATT, CDR2 SNEGSKA (reference sequence). CDR3 length: 11 amino acids. Trimming removed 4 bases at V and 8 bases at J, with 10 bases between. The CDR3: CSAILTGTQYF. Here the CDR3 DNA reads TGCAGTGCTATCTTGACGGGTACGCAGTATTTT.

This clonotype was recorded a few times. J is TRBJ2-3 and V is TRBV24-1; the D gene is possibly TRBD1 (5 bases). V was shortened by 4 bases and J by 4 bases, with 14 bases between the two germline ends. This CDR3 comprises 15 residues. Germline loops: CDR1 KGHDR, CDR2 SFDVKD. CDR3 sequence reads: CATSDGPFRADTQYF. CDR3 bases: TGTGCCACCAGTGACGGACCCTTCAGGGCAGATACGCAGTATTTT.

The chain couples TRBV6-1 to TRBJ2-1; tentative D call: TRBD1 (5 bases). CDR1 and CDR2 (germline): MNHNS, SASEGT. The CDR3 is made up of 15 amino acids. Trimming shortened V by 8 bases and J by 0 bases, and 14 bases separated the two germline ends. CDR3 in amino acids: CASPTTESSYNEQFF. DNA of the CDR3: TGTGCCAGCCCCACGACAGAGAGCTCCTACAATGAGCAGTTCTTC.